The TCR beta chain under discussion was sequenced for a study of blood T cell repertoires in COVID-19. Study-wide context: The samples span acute and convalescent COVID-19 from the United States, Italy and Spain. T cells, B-cell-depleted T cells, or PBMCs provided the cDNA or gDNA that served as material.

V was shortened by 6 bases and J by 10 bases, with 10 bases between the two germline ends. The CDR3 is 11 residues long. CDR1 and CDR2 from the germline V gene are SNHLY and FYNNEI. Per the original data handling: Reference gene primers were amplified, and this amplification served to estimate nucleated cell counts. Here immunoSEQ multiplex PCR was the method, and the copy in TCRdb shows in-frame clones only, minus some. V, J and clone size are taken as reported in that table, and D and trimming were inferred from the DNA itself. Of over 120,000 clones in the sample, around 82% were seen once. The sequence was collected from a woman aged 55-69 years with acute or convalescent COVID-19. The chain carries TRBV2 and TRBJ2-1; D is unresolved. Sequenced material: peripheral blood. The CDR3 loop reads CASRLGQEQFF. In DNA form, the CDR3 reads TGTGCCAGCAGGCTTGGTCAGGAGCAGTTCTTC. Drawing the rest from reference TRBV2 and TRBJ2-1, the complete variable domain is EPEVTQTPSHQVTQMGQEVILRCVPISNHLYFYWYRQILGQKVEFLVSFYNNEISEKSEIFDDQFSVERPDGSNFTLKIRSTKLEDSAMYFCASRLGQEQFFGPGTRLTVL.